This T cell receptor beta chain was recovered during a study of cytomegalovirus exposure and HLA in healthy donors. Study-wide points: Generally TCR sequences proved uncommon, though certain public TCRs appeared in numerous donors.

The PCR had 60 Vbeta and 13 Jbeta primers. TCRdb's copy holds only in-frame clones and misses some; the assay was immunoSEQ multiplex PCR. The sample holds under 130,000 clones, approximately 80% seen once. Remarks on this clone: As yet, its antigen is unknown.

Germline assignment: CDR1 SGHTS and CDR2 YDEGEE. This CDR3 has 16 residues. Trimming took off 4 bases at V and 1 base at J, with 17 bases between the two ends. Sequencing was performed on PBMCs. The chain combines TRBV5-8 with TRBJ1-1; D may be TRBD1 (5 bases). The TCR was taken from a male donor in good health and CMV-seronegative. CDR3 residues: CASSLPGGARNTEAFF. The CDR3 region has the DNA TGTGCCAGCAGCCTGCCCGGCGGGGCGCGGAACACTGAAGCTTTCTTT.